These 27 T cell receptor beta chains were sequenced from one sample in a study of TIL therapy for anti-PD-1-resistant metastatic lung cancer. Regarding time point: pre-treatment sample, taken before nivolumab and TIL therapy. Sequencing used immunoSEQ v3. Profiled with immunoSEQ multiplex PCR; TCRdb holds only in-frame clones, not every one. The profile covers tens of thousands of clones, with approximately 86% appearing a single time and approximately 5.1% taken by the ten largest. The specimen was blood, collected at baseline. Source of these receptors: a person between 25 and 79 years old with non-small cell lung cancer.

V and J are TRBV9 and TRBJ2-3; 9 nucleotides line up with TRBD1. The CDR3 totals 14 residues. Germline V gene data show CDR1 as SGDLS and CDR2 as YYNGEE. Losses at the gene ends were 4 bases for V and 4 bases for J; bases not matched to a gene: 4. Written as DNA, the CDR3 is TGTGCCAGCAGCTCGGACAGGGGTGCAGATACGCAGTATTTT. The encoded protein is CASSSDRGADTQYF.

This sequence joins TRBV20-1 and TRBJ2-6; D is unclear. Trimming pared 3 bases from V and 4 bases from J, leaving 10 bases between. CDR1 and CDR2 (germline): DFQATT, SNEGSKA (reference sequence). This CDR3 spans 14 amino acids. The CDR3 bases are TGCAGTGCTAGTCGGGTGAGCGGGGCCAACGTCCTGACTTTC. Translation: CSASRVSGANVLTF.

The rearrangement uses TRBV7-2 and TRBJ1-4, with 7 bases fitting TRBD1. Germline CDR1 is SGHTA and CDR2 is FQGNSA. This CDR3 is built from 16 residues. V lost 5 bases and J lost 7; bases outside the gene matches: 13. As DNA, the CDR3 is TGTGCCAGCAGCGATCAGACAGGGCGGGACCGTGAAAAACTGTTTTTT. Translated: CASSDQTGRDREKLFF.

The chain carries TRBV3-1 (or the pseudogene TRBV3-2) and TRBJ2-2, with 9 positions matching TRBD2. The CDR3 has 18 residues. J was trimmed by 6 bases and V by 0 bases; bases with no gene match: 11. CDR1 LGHDT and CDR2 YNNKEL come from the germline V gene (reference sequence). For the CDR3, the DNA is TGTGCCAGCAGCCAAGATCTTCGAACTAGCGGGTTAGCCGGGGAGCTGTTTTTT. Translated, it gives CASSQDLRTSGLAGELFF.

This chain connects TRBV7-2 to TRBJ2-5; no clear D. There are 15 residues in the CDR3. CDR1 and CDR2 (germline): SGHTA, FQGNSA. The V gene lost 6 bases and the J gene lost 2 bases, with 16 bases spanning the gap. CDR3 in amino acids: CASRPTPGVQETQYF. DNA of the CDR3: TGTGCCAGCAGGCCTACACCTGGGGTGCAAGAGACCCAGTACTTC.

The gene calls are TRBV2 and TRBJ1-2; D remains unclear. Germline V gene sequence: CDR1 SNHLY, CDR2 FYNNEI. Trimming took off 2 bases at V and 4 bases at J, with 8 bases between the two ends. There are 13 residues in the CDR3. Here the CDR3 DNA reads TGTGCCAGCAGTGAACGTGTCCGCTATGGCTACACCTTC. Residues: CASSERVRYGYTF.

The chain couples TRBV6-1 to TRBJ2-1; possible D gene TRBD2, 7 bases. Germline V gene lookup returns CDR1 MNHNS and CDR2 SASEGT. The CDR3 extends over 15 amino acids. V was clipped by 3 bases and J by 6 bases, with 15 bases between them. This chain's CDR3 is CASSERGPNSNEQFF. The CDR3 coding sequence is TGTGCCAGCAGTGAGCGGGGGCCGAACTCCAATGAGCAGTTCTTC.

The chain has TRBV24-1 and TRBJ1-5; D is perhaps TRBD1 (5 bases). Trimming took off 4 bases at V and 9 bases at J, with 15 bases between the two ends. The CDR3 contains 14 residues. CDR1 is KGHDR and CDR2 is SFDVKD in the germline V gene. The CDR3 DNA sequence: TGTGCCACCAGTGACCCGACAGCGCCCGGGCCCCAGCATTTT. The encoded protein is CATSDPTAPGPQHF.

This sequence joins TRBV27 and TRBJ1-6, with D perhaps TRBD1 (6 bases). CDR1 is MNHEY, CDR2 SMNVEV, per germline (reference sequence). This CDR3 is built from 18 residues. Trimming removed 2 bases at V and 7 bases at J, with 21 bases between. The DNA for the CDR3 is TGTGCCAGCAGTTTAAGGGCGGGGGACACGGGGCTCAATTCACCCCTCCACTTT. Translated: CASSLRAGDTGLNSPLHF.

This clone came up once. The chain has TRBV28 and TRBJ2-7, with 10 bases aligning to TRBD1. Germline V lookup: CDR1 MDHEN, CDR2 SYDVKM. This CDR3 comprises 15 residues. The junction had 9 bases not matched to a gene; V was cut back by 6 bases and J by 4 bases. CDR3 region: CASSSIGTGAYEQYF. The DNA for the CDR3 is TGTGCCAGCAGCTCGATCGGGACAGGGGCTTACGAGCAGTACTTC.

V usage is TRBV28 and J usage is TRBJ1-6; tentative D call: TRBD1 (5 bases). The V and J ends lost 8 bases and 4 bases respectively, with 18 bases between them. The CDR3 loop spans 16 amino acids. The germline CDR1 and CDR2 sequences are MDHEN and SYDVKM. The CDR3 is CASAFTSGLYNSPLHF. CDR3 coding DNA: TGTGCCAGCGCCTTTACCTCGGGACTGTATAATTCACCCCTCCACTTT.

A few counts support this clone. This sequence joins TRBV12-3 or TRBV12-4 and TRBJ2-1; D is unclear. V was shortened by 6 bases and J by 7 bases, with 10 bases between the two germline ends. CDR3 length: 12 residues. This CDR3 reads CASRPQWNEQFF. CDR3 DNA sequence: TGTGCCAGCAGACCTCAATGGAATGAGCAGTTCTTC.

The CDR3 spells CASSKGQVSYNEQFF. The DNA of the CDR3 is TGTGCCAGCAGCAAAGGACAGGTTTCCTACAATGAGCAGTTCTTC. The chain employs TRBV5-6 and TRBJ2-1; 7 nucleotides agree with TRBD1. With V trimmed by 4 bases and J by 1 base, 5 bases remained unmatched. The length of the CDR3 is 15 residues. The germline V gene encodes CDR1 SGHDT and CDR2 YYEEEE.

The CDR3 nucleotides are TGTGCCAGCAGCCCCCTCCTCCCCCTCACAGATACGCAGTATTTT. This sequence encodes CASSPLLPLTDTQYF. This rearrangement joins TRBV7-2 to TRBJ2-3; D unresolved. The V end was cut by 5 bases, the J end by 2 bases, with 14 bases between. Germline V lookup: CDR1 SGHTA, CDR2 FQGNSA. This CDR3 comprises 15 residues.

The V and J genes are TRBV7-9 and TRBJ1-2, with D unclear. Trimming removed 4 bases from V and 4 bases from J, with 19 bases in between. Germline-derived CDR1 and CDR2 are SEHNR and FQNEAQ (reference sequence). This CDR3 region has 16 residues. This CDR3 reads CASSSEYDGFLYGYTF. The DNA for the CDR3 is TGTGCCAGCAGCTCGGAATATGACGGATTTCTCTATGGCTACACCTTC.

The J gene is TRBJ2-5, the V gene TRBV10-3, with D maybe TRBD2 (5 bases). Deletions cut 2 bases from V and 9 bases from J, with 10 bases between. CDR1 and CDR2 from the germline V gene are ENHRY and SYGVKD. There are 12 residues in the CDR3. This CDR3 reads CAISELAGPQYF. CDR3 nucleotide sequence: TGTGCCATCAGTGAGCTAGCAGGCCCCCAGTACTTC.

The chain uses TRBV9 and TRBJ2-2; 9 bases map to TRBD2. Germline CDR1 is SGDLS and CDR2 is YYNGEE. This CDR3 has 16 residues. The V segment lost 0 bases and the J segment 7 bases; nucleotides outside the gene matches: 7. The CDR3 reads CASSVVAGGPNGELFF. The CDR3 nucleotides read TGTGCCAGCAGCGTAGTTGCGGGAGGGCCTAACGGGGAGCTGTTTTTT.

V and J are TRBV28 and TRBJ1-5; no clear D. This CDR3 comprises 11 residues. Trimming cost V 8 bases and J 6 bases, with 8 bases left between them. Germline V gene sequence: CDR1 MDHEN, CDR2 SYDVKM. The CDR3 nucleotides are TGTGCCAGCGGCTGGGTTCAGCCCCAGCATTTT. Translating gives CASGWVQPQHF. The variable domain in full, completed from reference TRBV28 and TRBJ1-5, reads DVKVTQSSRYLVKRTGEKVFLECVQDMDHENMFWYRQDPGLGLRLIYFSYDVKMKEKGDIPEGYSVSREKKERFSLILESASTNQTSMYLCASGWVQPQHFGDGTRLSIL.

The chain links TRBV10-3 to TRBJ2-3, with D perhaps matching TRBD2 (5 bases). The V gene's germline CDR1 is ENHRY and CDR2 SYGVKD. V lost 4 bases to trimming and J lost 3 bases, with 14 bases between them. The CDR3 contains 15 residues. For the CDR3, the DNA is TGTGCCATCAGTGCCGGGGAGTCGGGGACAGATACGCAGTATTTT. It specifies CAISAGESGTDTQYF.

The chain recombines TRBV11-2 with TRBJ2-7; 8 bases agree with TRBD1. The CDR3 length is 15 residues. Unmatched junction bases numbered 8, after V lost 7 bases and J lost 0 bases. Germline lookup yields CDR1 SGHAT and CDR2 FQNNGV. The CDR3 loop is CASIHRGSLSYEQYF. The CDR3 DNA reads TGTGCCAGCATTCACAGGGGGTCCCTCTCCTACGAGCAGTACTTC.

This clone was seen only once. CDR3 residues: CSASPRTGGREKLFF. DNA for the CDR3: TGCAGTGCTAGTCCCCGAACAGGGGGACGAGAAAAACTGTTTTTT. V gene TRBV20-1 combines with J gene TRBJ1-4; 8 bases match TRBD1. This CDR3 comprises 15 residues. Germline CDR1 DFQATT, CDR2 SNEGSKA (reference sequence). J gave up 8 bases and V 3 bases, and 11 bases lay outside the gene matches.

CDR3 amino acids: CASSYREYVYNSPLHF. The CDR3 DNA is TGTGCCAGCAGCTACAGGGAGTACGTCTATAATTCACCCCTCCACTTT. This chain links TRBV6-5 with TRBJ1-6, with D possibly being TRBD1 (6 bases). The CDR3 runs 16 residues. Germline-derived CDR1 and CDR2 are MNHEY and SVGAGI. V lost 6 bases, J lost 3 bases, and 15 bases lay in between.

This chain's CDR3 is CASSYPPRKNIQYF. The CDR3 DNA is TGTGCCAGCAGTTACCCCCCTAGAAAAAACATTCAGTACTTC. The rearrangement links TRBV6-2 or TRBV6-3 to TRBJ2-4, with unresolved D. Trimming took 2 bases from V and 4 from J, leaving 9 bases between them. This CDR3 has 14 residues. Germline loops: CDR1 MNHEY, CDR2 SVGEGT.

This chain connects TRBV5-1 to TRBJ2-3; 7 nucleotides match TRBD1. The J segment lost 2 bases and the V segment lost 4 bases, leaving 7 bases of the junction unmatched. CDR3 length: 15 amino acids. Per the germline V gene, CDR1 is SGHRS and CDR2 is YFSETQ. CDR3 protein: CASSPLGQLTDTQYF. CDR3 nucleotides: TGCGCCAGCAGCCCATTGGGACAGCTCACAGATACGCAGTATTTT.

V is TRBV10-1 and J is TRBJ2-7; D gene ambiguous. Trimming removed 9 bases from V and 5 bases from J, with 14 bases in between. Per germline, CDR1 WNHNN and CDR2 SYGVQD (reference sequence). CDR3 length: 12 amino acids. The CDR3 region has the DNA TGCGCCAGTCAATCCGCCGCCCACGAGCAGTACTTC. Its translation: CASQSAAHEQYF.

The chain combines TRBV18 with TRBJ2-5; 11 bases are shared with TRBD2. The germline V gene has CDR1 KGHSH and CDR2 LQKENI. Trimming removed 5 bases from V and 5 bases from J; junction bases left unmatched: 13. The CDR3 is 17 amino acids. The CDR3 bases are TGTGCCAGCTCATCAAACCAACTAGCGGGAGATTGGGAGACCCAGTACTTC. Amino acid sequence: CASSSNQLAGDWETQYF. Combining the CDR3 with reference TRBV18 and TRBJ2-5 gives the whole variable domain NAGVMQNPRHLVRRRGQEARLRCSPMKGHSHVYWYRQLPEEGLKFMVYLQKENIIDESGMPKERFSAEFPKEGPSILRIQQVVRGDSAAYFCASSSNQLAGDWETQYFGPGTRLLVL.

Only one count was recorded for this clone. The rearrangement joins TRBV28 to TRBJ1-1, with 9 bases identical to TRBD1. The ends lost 3 bases at V and 10 bases at J; junction bases unmatched: 9. CDR1 and CDR2 from the germline V gene are MDHEN and SYDVKM. CDR3 length: 14 amino acids. The CDR3 is CASSLDRGSAGAFF. CDR3 coding DNA: TGTGCCAGCAGTTTGGACAGGGGATCGGCCGGAGCTTTCTTT.